The 18 T cell receptor beta chains presented below share a single source sample, sequenced in a study of blood T cells in healthy people across ages. The second PCR ran about 6 to 12 cycles with a sample-barcoded 5' primer and J-beta primers. TCRdb passed the 5' RACE reads through MiXCR, listing each CDR3 protein once. The sample has about a million distinct CDR3 sequences; around 46% are singletons. Sequencing used blood. All receptors derive from a man aged 25-45 years in good health.

This chain uses TRBV6-2 or TRBV6-3 with TRBJ2-4; unclear D gene. Germline CDR1 reads MNHEY; CDR2 reads SVGEGT. Trimming shortened V by 6 bases and J by 3 bases, and 3 bases separated the two germline ends. This CDR3 is built from 11 residues. CDR3 sequence: CASSVKNIQYF. The CDR3 DNA is TGTGCCAGCAGCGTCAAAAACATTCAGTACTTC.

The chain combines TRBV7-2 with TRBJ1-2, with a weak D call TRBD1 (6 bases). The CDR3 loop spans 15 amino acids. Trimming stripped 1 base from V and 8 bases from J, with 17 bases between. Germline loops: CDR1 SGHTA, CDR2 FQGNSA. The CDR3 DNA reads as TGTGCCAGCAGCTTAGTCTCGGGGGCCCTGGAGGGCTACACCTTC. Translating it yields CASSLVSGALEGYTF. Drawing the rest from reference TRBV7-2 and TRBJ1-2, the complete variable domain is GAGVSQSPSNKVTEKGKDVELRCDPISGHTALYWYRQSLGQGLEFLIYFQGNSAPDKSGLPSDRFSAERTGGSVSTLTIQRTQQEDSAVYLCASSLVSGALEGYTFGSGTRLTVV.

In DNA, the CDR3 is TGTGCCAGCAGTTATGATGAGGTATCTGGCAGCAATCAGCCCCAGCATTTT. Protein: CASSYDEVSGSNQPQHF. The chain carries TRBV6-9 and TRBJ1-5; D gene uncertain. Germline lookup yields CDR1 MNHGY and CDR2 SVAAGI. The CDR3 is 17 amino acids. V was shortened by 2 bases and J by 1 base, with 15 bases between the two germline ends.

This clonotype was counted a few times. The chain has TRBV4-3 and TRBJ2-7; D possibly uses TRBD1 or TRBD2 (5 bases each). Germline V gene data show CDR1 as LGHNA and CDR2 as YSLEER. The CDR3 consists of 13 residues. V was trimmed by 3 bases and J by 4 bases, leaving 10 bases between them. The CDR3 reads CASSHEGSYEQYF. For the CDR3, the DNA is TGCGCCAGCAGCCATGAGGGGTCGTACGAGCAGTACTTC.

The genes are TRBV7-3 and TRBJ2-2; D is unclear. This CDR3 region has 13 residues. The germline V and J ends were trimmed by 6 bases and 6 bases, with 11 bases remaining between them. The germline V gene encodes CDR1 SGHTA and CDR2 FQGTGA. CDR3 DNA sequence: TGTGCCAGCAGACCCTCGCCCTCCGGGGAGCTGTTTTTT. Translation gives CASRPSPSGELFF.

This clonotype was detected only a few times. This chain's CDR3 is CSVLGTARYTF. CDR3 nucleotide sequence: TGCAGCGTCCTAGGGACAGCGCGCTACACCTTC. The V and J genes are TRBV29-1 and TRBJ1-2; 7 bases fit TRBD1. The ends lost 6 bases at V and 9 bases at J; junction bases unmatched: 7. This CDR3 is 11 amino acids long. CDR1 SQVTM and CDR2 ANQGSEA come from the germline V gene.

In its sample, this clonotype was seen a few times. The chain employs TRBV2 and TRBJ1-6; D gene ambiguous. The germline V gene encodes CDR1 SNHLY and CDR2 FYNNEI. The V gene lost 0 bases and the J gene lost 10 bases, with 13 bases spanning the gap. This CDR3 comprises 15 residues. The chain's CDR3 is CASSEATISGSPLHF. The CDR3 nucleotides read TGTGCCAGCAGTGAAGCCACGATCTCCGGATCACCCCTCCACTTT.

This clonotype was picked up a small number of times. V gene TRBV7-2 combines with J gene TRBJ2-3; 7 bases agree with TRBD2. This CDR3 comprises 16 residues. The germline V gene has CDR1 SGHTA and CDR2 FQGNSA. Germline trimming cut 6 bases from V and 1 base from J; bases unmatched to any gene: 10. CDR3 nucleotide sequence: TGTGCCAGCAGTCACTCGAGGCTAGCGGGCACAGATACGCAGTATTTT. This gives the protein CASSHSRLAGTDTQYF.

This clonotype was found once. This chain links TRBV5-6 with TRBJ1-1, with a possible D match to TRBD1 (5 bases). CDR3 length equals 12 residues. Trimming left V 4 bases short and J 6 bases short, with 10 bases between. Per germline, CDR1 SGHDT and CDR2 YYEEEE. The CDR3 DNA sequence: TGTGCCAGCAGCGTGGGGGTAGCTGAAGCTTTCTTT. Encoded protein: CASSVGVAEAFF.

This rearrangement joins TRBV13 to TRBJ1-2; 7 bases align to TRBD1. V trimming: 1 base; J trimming: 2 bases; junction bases outside the gene matches: 7. The CDR3 runs to 16 residues. Germline V gives CDR1 PRHDT, CDR2 FYEKMQ (reference sequence). CDR3 bases: TGTGCCAGCAGCTTAGTCCCGACAGGGACGAACTATGGCTACACCTTC. It is translated as CASSLVPTGTNYGYTF.

This clonotype was counted a few times. J is TRBJ2-7 and V is TRBV5-1; D ambiguous. Per germline, CDR1 SGHRS and CDR2 YFSETQ. Trimming took 0 bases from V and 3 from J, leaving 7 bases between them. The CDR3 contains 13 residues. The CDR3 region is CASSLDQFYEQYF. The CDR3 DNA reads TGCGCCAGCAGCTTGGACCAGTTCTACGAGCAGTACTTC.

The chain uses TRBV5-1 and TRBJ2-1, with D possibly TRBD1 on 7 matching bases. Per germline, CDR1 SGHRS and CDR2 YFSETQ. This CDR3 is 14 amino acids long. The germline V and J ends were trimmed by 3 bases and 9 bases, with 16 bases remaining between them. The CDR3 loop reads CASSSQGGDAEQFF. CDR3 sequence (DNA): TGCGCCAGCAGCTCCCAGGGGGGAGACGCTGAGCAGTTCTTC.

The V gene is TRBV4-2, the J gene TRBJ2-1; the D is unclear. This CDR3 is built from 14 residues. Germline-derived CDR1 and CDR2 are LGHNA and YNFKEQ. V lost 5 bases and J lost 8, with 16 bases in between. Here the CDR3 reads CASSVGTVGDEQFF. CDR3 DNA sequence: TGTGCCAGCAGCGTGGGAACCGTAGGCGATGAGCAGTTCTTC.

The rearrangement uses TRBV7-2 and TRBJ1-2; D gene unclear. V was cut by 3 bases and J by 6 bases, with 17 bases left in between. This CDR3 comprises 15 residues. The germline CDR1 and CDR2 sequences are SGHTA and FQGNSA. This CDR3 is CASSLQGSRVDGYTF. CDR3 nucleotides: TGTGCCAGCAGCTTGCAAGGATCTCGGGTTGATGGCTACACCTTC. Combining the CDR3 with reference TRBV7-2 and TRBJ1-2 gives the whole variable domain GAGVSQSPSNKVTEKGKDVELRCDPISGHTALYWYRQSLGQGLEFLIYFQGNSAPDKSGLPSDRFSAERTGGSVSTLTIQRTQQEDSAVYLCASSLQGSRVDGYTFGSGTRLTVV.

The genes are TRBV5-1 and TRBJ1-2; TRBD1 might be the D (6 bases). V was shortened by 0 bases and J by 10 bases, with 16 bases between the two germline ends. CDR3 length: 14 amino acids. Germline values: CDR1 SGHRS, CDR2 YFSETQ. CDR3 in amino acids: CASSLVAGDTYYTF. The CDR3 coding sequence is TGCGCCAGCAGCTTGGTGGCAGGGGACACATACTACACCTTC.

This clonotype was observed a handful of times. CDR3 protein: CASRSGAVSYEQYF. The CDR3 DNA reads as TGTGCCAGCAGAAGCGGGGCAGTTTCCTACGAGCAGTACTTC. The chain is built from TRBV6-5 and TRBJ2-7; 7 bases agree with TRBD2. Germline V CDR1 and CDR2: MNHEY, SVGAGI. The CDR3 is 14 amino acids. J lost 1 base, V lost 6 bases, and 6 bases had no gene match.

There are a few counts of this clonotype. The chain carries TRBV4-1 and TRBJ2-5; 7 bases are a match to TRBD1. Germline V lookup: CDR1 MGHRA, CDR2 YSYEKL. V lost 5 bases, J lost 3 bases, and 12 bases stayed unmatched. The length of the CDR3 is 16 residues. CDR3 sequence: CASSSPYRGPKETQYF. CDR3 in DNA: TGCGCCAGCAGCTCACCTTACAGGGGACCCAAAGAGACCCAGTACTTC.

The CDR3 spells CASSLPPGGLTDTQYF. CDR3 DNA sequence: TGTGCCAGCAGCCTCCCACCGGGGGGCCTTACAGATACGCAGTATTTT. This chain joins TRBV9 and TRBJ2-3; a weak D match, TRBD2 (7 bases). This CDR3 region has 16 residues. V shed 4 bases and J shed 3 bases, with 18 bases lying between them. Germline CDR1 is SGDLS and CDR2 is YYNGEE.